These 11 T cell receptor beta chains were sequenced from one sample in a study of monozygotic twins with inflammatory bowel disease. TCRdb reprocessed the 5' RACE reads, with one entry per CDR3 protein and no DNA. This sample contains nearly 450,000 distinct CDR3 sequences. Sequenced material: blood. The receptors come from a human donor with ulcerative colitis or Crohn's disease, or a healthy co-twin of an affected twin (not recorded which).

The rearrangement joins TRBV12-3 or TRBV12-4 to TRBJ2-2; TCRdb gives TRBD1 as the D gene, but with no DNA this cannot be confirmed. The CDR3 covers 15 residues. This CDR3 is CASTLQTGGAGELFF.

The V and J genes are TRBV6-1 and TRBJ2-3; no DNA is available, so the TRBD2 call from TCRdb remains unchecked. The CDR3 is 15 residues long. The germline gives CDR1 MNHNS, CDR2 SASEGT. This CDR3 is CASRGTSGFTDTQYF.

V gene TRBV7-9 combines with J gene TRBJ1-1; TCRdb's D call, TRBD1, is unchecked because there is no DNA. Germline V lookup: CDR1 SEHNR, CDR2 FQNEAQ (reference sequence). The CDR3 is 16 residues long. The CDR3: CASSSTVQGVITEAFF.

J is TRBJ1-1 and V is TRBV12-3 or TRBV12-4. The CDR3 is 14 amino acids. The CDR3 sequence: CASSFGIMNTEAFF.

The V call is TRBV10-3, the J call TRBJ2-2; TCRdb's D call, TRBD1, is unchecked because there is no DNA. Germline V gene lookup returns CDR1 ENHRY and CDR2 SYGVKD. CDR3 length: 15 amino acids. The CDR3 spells CATSGQGAGTGELFF.

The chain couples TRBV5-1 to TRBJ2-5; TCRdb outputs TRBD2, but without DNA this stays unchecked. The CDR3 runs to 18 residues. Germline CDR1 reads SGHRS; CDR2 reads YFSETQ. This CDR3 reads CASRLSGTSGRAGETQYF.

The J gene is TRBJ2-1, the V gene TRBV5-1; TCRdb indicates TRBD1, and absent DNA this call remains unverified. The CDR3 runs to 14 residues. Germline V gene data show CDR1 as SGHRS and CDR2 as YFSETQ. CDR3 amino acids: CASSFGGDNNEQFF. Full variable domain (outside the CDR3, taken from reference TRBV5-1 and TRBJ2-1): KAGVTQTPRYLIKTRGQQVTLSCSPISGHRSVSWYQQTPGQGLQFLFEYFSETQRNKGNFPGRFSGRQFSNSRSEMNVSTLELGDSALYLCASSFGGDNNEQFFGPGTRLTVL.

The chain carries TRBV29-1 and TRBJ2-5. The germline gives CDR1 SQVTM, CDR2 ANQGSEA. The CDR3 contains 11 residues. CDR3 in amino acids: CSVVYYRSQYF.

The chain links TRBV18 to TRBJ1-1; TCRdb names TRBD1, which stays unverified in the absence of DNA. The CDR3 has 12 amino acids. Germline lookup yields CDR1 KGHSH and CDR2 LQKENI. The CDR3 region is CASSPRRGEAFF.

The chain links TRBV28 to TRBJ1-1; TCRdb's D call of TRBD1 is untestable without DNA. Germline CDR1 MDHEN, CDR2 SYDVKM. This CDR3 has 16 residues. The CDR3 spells CASSPPGQGWNTEAFF.

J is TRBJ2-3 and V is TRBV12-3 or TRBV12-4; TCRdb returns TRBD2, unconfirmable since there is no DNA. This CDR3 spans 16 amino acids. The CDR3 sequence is CASSGRTSGSTDTQYF.